This passage covers 14 T cell receptor beta chains from one sample sequenced in a study of identical twins. TCRdb used MiXCR to reprocess the 5' RACE reads, holding one entry per CDR3 protein. The data contain 420,000 or so distinct CDR3 sequences, approximately 18% of them seen just once; the ten biggest clones take up 9.5% to 15%. Sequenced input: naive T cells sorted from blood. These receptors all stem from a man in his fifties or sixties in good health.

V and J are TRBV2 and TRBJ2-2; either TRBD1 or TRBD2 may supply D (5 bases each). The CDR3 spans 17 residues. V was pared by 4 bases and J by 0 bases, with 15 bases between. Germline CDR1 is SNHLY and CDR2 is FYNNEI. This CDR3 reads CASSGWGRSSNTGELFF. DNA of the CDR3: TGTGCCAGCAGTGGTTGGGGACGGAGCTCGAACACCGGGGAGCTGTTTTTT. Filled out from reference TRBV2 and TRBJ2-2, the complete variable domain reads EPEVTQTPSHQVTQMGQEVILRCVPISNHLYFYWYRQILGQKVEFLVSFYNNEISEKSEIFDDQFSVERPDGSNFTLKIRSTKLEDSAMYFCASSGWGRSSNTGELFFGEGSRLTVL.

This chain uses TRBV29-1 with TRBJ2-5, with 7 bases lining up with TRBD1. The CDR3 is 15 amino acids. The J segment lost 2 bases and the V segment lost 3 bases, leaving 9 bases of the junction unmatched. The germline CDR1 and CDR2 sequences are SQVTM and ANQGSEA. The CDR3 reads CSVDLVTGFQETQYF. The DNA of the CDR3 is TGCAGCGTTGACTTGGTGACAGGGTTTCAAGAGACCCAGTACTTC.

The chain has TRBV29-1 and TRBJ2-2; the D is unclear. Germline V CDR1 and CDR2: SQVTM, ANQGSEA. Trimming stripped 4 bases from V and 6 bases from J, with 12 bases between. This CDR3 is built from 13 residues. The CDR3 region is CSVVVTSAGELFF. Here the CDR3 DNA reads TGCAGCGTTGTAGTCACCTCCGCCGGGGAGCTGTTTTTT.

This clonotype turned up a few times. The rearrangement links TRBV19 to TRBJ1-1; 9 bases align to TRBD1. The CDR3 has 14 amino acids. Trimming removed 5 bases from V and 6 bases from J; junction bases left unmatched: 7. Germline assignment: CDR1 LNHDA and CDR2 SQIVND (reference sequence). The CDR3 loop is CASSPTGQGPEAFF. CDR3 nucleotides: TGTGCCAGTAGTCCAACGGGACAGGGCCCTGAAGCTTTCTTT.

The chain joins TRBV27 to TRBJ1-1; 11 nucleotides match TRBD1. Germline assignment: CDR1 MNHEY and CDR2 SMNVEV (reference sequence). V gave up 5 bases and J gave up 11 bases; unmatched junction bases: 13. This CDR3 comprises 15 residues. CDR3 sequence: CASSPPSDRGLPAFF. In DNA, the CDR3 is TGTGCCAGCAGTCCGCCGTCGGACAGGGGGCTTCCGGCTTTCTTT.

The chain recombines TRBV5-6 with TRBJ2-7; the D gene could be TRBD1 or TRBD2 (6 bases each). The CDR3 contains 17 residues. Germline CDR1 is SGHDT and CDR2 is YYEEEE. Trimming took 5 bases from V and 3 from J, leaving 24 bases between them. CDR3 in amino acids: CASSWGKAQGTLYEQYF. The DNA for the CDR3 is TGTGCCAGCAGTTGGGGTAAGGCTCAGGGGACTCTCTACGAGCAGTACTTC.

This clonotype has a handful of counts. This chain links TRBV7-3 with TRBJ2-3; a possible D gene is TRBD1 (6 bases). The V gene's germline CDR1 is SGHTA and CDR2 FQGTGA. The CDR3 is 14 amino acids. V lost 1 base to trimming and J lost 5 bases, with 10 bases between them. The CDR3 sequence: CASSLRTARDTQYF. DNA of the CDR3: TGTGCCAGCAGCTTAAGGACAGCCAGAGATACGCAGTATTTT.

This clonotype was counted many times. V and J are TRBV29-1 and TRBJ2-1; the D gene is possibly TRBD1 (7 bases). The germline V and J ends were trimmed by 4 bases and 13 bases, with 20 bases remaining between them. CDR1 and CDR2 (germline): SQVTM, ANQGSEA. This CDR3 is 13 amino acids long. CDR3 coding DNA: TGCAGCGTTGGCTCGATACAGGGGAGGAACCAGTTCTTC. Its protein is CSVGSIQGRNQFF.

This clonotype showed up just a few times. The rearrangement joins TRBV27 to TRBJ2-2, with 7 nucleotides matching TRBD1. V lost 3 bases to trimming and J lost 5 bases; unmatched junction nucleotides: 3. This CDR3 has 14 amino acids. CDR1 and CDR2 (germline): MNHEY, SMNVEV (reference sequence). The CDR3 spells CASSFPGGTGELFF. The CDR3 DNA reads as TGTGCCAGCAGTTTCCCAGGGGGAACCGGGGAGCTGTTTTTT.

This chain connects TRBV20-1 to TRBJ2-7; D tentatively reads TRBD1 or TRBD2 (5 bases each). CDR1 is DFQATT and CDR2 is SNEGSKA in the germline V gene (reference sequence). CDR3 length equals 15 residues. Trimming stripped 0 bases from V and 1 base from J, with 13 bases between. This CDR3 is CSARDGSGRSYEQYF. The CDR3 DNA is TGCAGTGCTAGAGATGGGTCAGGGAGATCCTACGAGCAGTACTTC.

This clonotype was picked up many times. The chain employs TRBV10-3 and TRBJ2-2; 7 bases fit TRBD1. V lost 6 bases, J lost 5 bases, and 6 bases stayed unmatched. Germline CDR1 ENHRY, CDR2 SYGVKD. There are 14 residues in the CDR3. CDR3 DNA sequence: TGTGCCATCAGGGCAGGGGGTTCGACCGGGGAGCTGTTTTTT. Protein: CAIRAGGSTGELFF.

There are many counts of this clonotype. The gene calls are TRBV12-3 or TRBV12-4 and TRBJ1-1; D is perhaps TRBD1 (6 bases). The CDR3 is 16 residues long. V was pared by 4 bases and J by 0 bases, with 15 bases between. CDR3 sequence: CASSSYPGDMNTEAFF. The CDR3 bases are TGTGCCAGCAGTTCCTATCCAGGGGACATGAACACTGAAGCTTTCTTT.

The V call is TRBV6-1, the J call TRBJ2-7; D might be TRBD1 (6 bases). V gave up 5 bases and J gave up 1 base, with 9 bases separating them. Germline V lookup: CDR1 MNHNS, CDR2 SASEGT. The CDR3 consists of 13 residues. CDR3 nucleotides: TGTGCCAGCAGTAAGGGACAATCCTACGAGCAGTACTTC. This codes for CASSKGQSYEQYF.

With regard to this clonotype: A junction boundary mismatches the germline segment, possibly from a read error. J is TRBJ2-1 and V is TRBV5-1, with D possibly matching TRBD2 (6 bases). The V gene's germline CDR1 is SGHRS and CDR2 YFSETQ. The CDR3 extends over 13 amino acids. CDR3: CASSLGRASDRIF. The CDR3 nucleotides read TGCGCCAGCAGCTTGGGAAGGGCTAGCGATCGGATCTTC.